This T cell receptor beta chain originates from a study of blood T cell repertoires in COVID-19. Overall study: Material from acute and convalescent COVID-19 was sourced from the United States, Italy and Spain. Nucleic acid was either cDNA or gDNA, and it came from T cells, B-cell-depleted T cells, or PBMCs.

This CDR3 contains 15 residues. CDR1 is ENHRY, CDR2 SYGVKD, per germline. Trimming removed 11 bases from V and 4 bases from J, with 20 bases in between. Per the original data handling: By means of reference gene primer amplification, nucleated cell counts were estimated. Measured with immunoSEQ multiplex PCR; TCRdb has only the in-frame clones, and not every one. V, J and clone size are those of that table, while D and trimming were read from the DNA. The sample lists approximately 110,000 clones, about 88% seen once, with over 2% in the top ten. This clone has just one count. The receptor comes from a human donor in a cohort sampled during active COVID-19. The chain joins TRBV10-3 to TRBJ1-4; possibly TRBD1 for D (6 bases). Source material: peripheral blood. CDR3 amino acids: CAPCDRPIINEKLFF. DNA for the CDR3: TGTGCCCCCTGCGACAGGCCTATCATTAATGAAAAACTGTTTTTT.